This T cell receptor (beta chain) was sequenced during a study of T cells in Graves' hyperthyroidism and ophthalmopathy. Study background: The blood sample was taken at first diagnosis, before treatment began.

Fresh 10 ml peripheral blood yielded PBMCs. This clonotype came up many times. The antigen is undetermined. Findings and caveats of the study: The blood repertoire included most of the expanded thyroid clonotypes above 0.001.

Amplification targeted TCR beta CDR3 regions from RNA transcripts. The HTBI set primed first-round TCR CDR3 RT-PCR. TCRdb processed the multiplex PCR reads anew with MiXCR; each CDR3 protein has one entry. The sample consists of hundreds of thousands of distinct CDR3 sequences, about 20% of them appearing once. CDR1 and CDR2 (germline): LGHDT, YNNKEL (reference sequence). The ends lost 2 bases at V and 7 bases at J; junction bases unmatched: 7. The CDR3 runs 15 residues. The clonotype was recovered from a man aged 40-49 years with Graves' ophthalmopathy. J is TRBJ1-1 and V is TRBV3-1; 10 nucleotides line up with TRBD1. Sequenced material: blood. DNA of the CDR3: TGTGCCAGCAGCCAATATCCGACAGGGGGCAATGAAGCTTTCTTT. This gives the protein CASSQYPTGGNEAFF.